This TCR beta chain was obtained from a study of CD8 T cells in ankylosing spondylitis. In germline, CDR1 is SGHRS, CDR2 YFSETQ. V lost 3 bases, J lost 5 bases, and 4 bases stayed unmatched. CDR3 length equals 14 residues. A few counts support this clonotype. Its antigen is not known. Overall study findings and caveats: What appeared characteristic of ankylosing spondylitis blood was a TCR beta motif of fewer than ten highly homologous variants.

In TCRdb, the 5' RACE reads were re-called with MiXCR into one record per CDR3 protein. Of more than 250,000 distinct CDR3 sequences listed, roughly 8% are singletons. The TCR comes from a male donor with ankylosing spondylitis. The chain is built from TRBV5-1 and TRBJ2-3; 9 bases fit TRBD1. Input material: blood, either unsorted or a sorted T cell fraction (not recorded which). CDR3 loop: CASSWTGEGDTQYF. In DNA form, the CDR3 reads TGCGCCAGCAGCTGGACAGGGGAGGGAGATACGCAGTATTTT.